This TCR beta chain originates from a study of human T cells and chemical hapten exposure. Background on the study: Patches that contained 0.01% DPC were applied to the upper back and read at 6 days.

Time point noted: patch test 1, 2 weeks after DPC sensitization. Noted treatment: therapeutic diphenylcyclopropenone sensitization with weekly scalp DPC. TCRdb independently ran MiXCR on the RACE reads; one entry per CDR3 protein. The table includes approximately 110,000 distinct CDR3 sequences, more than 9.5% detected once. The ends lost 7 bases at V and 9 bases at J; junction bases unmatched: 7. This CDR3 comprises 12 residues. Germline V gene lookup returns CDR1 MNHEY and CDR2 SVGAGI. General study results and limits: The number of TCRs above 1 in 1000 frequency did not change after DPC sensitization.

This clonotype occurred many times. Its antigen is still unknown. This receptor was taken from a woman in her 40s with alopecia areata. Some clones in this sample may be carry-over from other donors' samples. The specimen was whole blood, collected in connection with sensitization to the hapten diphenylcyclopropenone (DPC). The rearrangement joins TRBV6-5 to TRBJ1-1, with TRBD1 identical over 8 bases. The CDR3 here is CASTTGQGQAFF. CDR3 nucleotides: TGTGCCAGCACTACCGGACAGGGACAAGCTTTCTTT.